These T cell receptor beta chains were read from a single sample in a study of spatial heterogeneity in lung cancer. TCRdb fed the 5' RACE reads into MiXCR, producing one record per CDR3 protein. The table includes approximately 6,800 distinct CDR3 sequences, about 14% detected once. This specimen consisted of lung tumor tissue, obtained at surgery. These receptors came from a male donor with early-stage non-small cell lung cancer. The CDR3 runs from the conserved cysteine through the conserved F or W. A D gene is named only where the DNA matches it firmly. Clone size, where shown, is once, few, many, or a class for clones that have expanded.

D,V,size,J,DNA,CDR3
-,TRBV6-1,many,TRBJ1-1,TGTGCCAGCAGTGTTATTCCAGGGGCGACTGAAGCTTTCTTT,CASSVIPGATEAFF
-,TRBV28,many,TRBJ2-7,TGTGCCAGCAGTTCTCGGAGAACCTACGAGCAGTACTTC,CASSSRRTYEQYF
-,TRBV28,many,TRBJ2-3,TGTGCCAGCAGTAACAGGGTTACAGATACGCAGTATTTT,CASSNRVTDTQYF
-,TRBV5-6,many,TRBJ2-1,TGTGCCAGCAACTTCGGGACTCCATTGTACAATGAGCAGTTCTTC,CASNFGTPLYNEQFF
-,TRBV9,many,TRBJ2-3,TGTGCCAGCAGCGTAGGGGTCCCAGGGTACTTAGATACGCAGTATTTT,CASSVGVPGYLDTQYF
-,TRBV18,many,TRBJ1-1,TGTGCCAGCTCACCATCTCGCAAGGGAGGCGGCACTGAAGCTTTCTTT,CASSPSRKGGGTEAFF
-,TRBV20-1,-,TRBJ2-1,TGCAGTGCTCGCCGGGACTCGGGCCCCAATGAGCAGTTCTTC,CSARRDSGPNEQFF
TRBD2,TRBV6-2/TRBV6-3,few,TRBJ2-7,TGTGCCAGCAGTTGGACTAGCGGGAGTTTCAACGAGCAGTACTTC,CASSWTSGSFNEQYF
TRBD2,TRBV7-9,medium-sized,TRBJ2-1,TGTGCCAGCAGCCTACTAGCGGGGGATGAGCAGTTCTTC,CASSLLAGDEQFF
-,TRBV28,once,TRBJ2-5,TGTGCCAGCAGTAAGACCGTCGGGACCCAGTACTTC,CASSKTVGTQYF
TRBD2,TRBV20-1,many,TRBJ2-7,TGCAGTGCTAGCCCCGCTAGCGGGAGAAGCAACGAGCAGTACTTC,CSASPASGRSNEQYF
TRBD2,TRBV7-8,many,TRBJ2-5,TGTGCCAGCAGCTTAGCGCCTAGCGGGAGTTCTAAGACCCAGTACTTC,CASSLAPSGSSKTQYF
-,TRBV10-3,many,TRBJ2-7,TGTGCCATCAGTGAGTCGTCGAAGGGGGAGCAGTACTTC,CAISESSKGEQYF
-,TRBV29-1,-,TRBJ2-2,TGCAGCGTCTTGGGGTGGGCCGGGGAGCTGTTTTTT,CSVLGWAGELFF
-,TRBV20-1,many,TRBJ1-5,TGCAGTGCTAGCACCACAGGGATCAGCAATCAGCCCCAGCATTTT,CSASTTGISNQPQHF
TRBD1,TRBV28,many,TRBJ2-7,TGTGCCAGCCAAGGAGGGGACAGGCCCTACGAGCAGTACTTC,CASQGGDRPYEQYF
-,TRBV27,medium-sized,TRBJ1-2,TGTGCCAGCAGAGACAACTTAGCTTATGGCTACACCTTC,CASRDNLAYGYTF
-,TRBV7-9,-,TRBJ1-5,TGTGCCAGCAGCTTAGGACAGTATAGCAATCAGCCCCAGCATTTT,CASSLGQYSNQPQHF
-,TRBV12-3/TRBV12-4,-,TRBJ1-4,TGTGCCAGCAGGCGAGTCGGCGGGTCTAATGAAAAACTGTTTTTT,CASRRVGGSNEKLFF
-,TRBV20-1,many,TRBJ2-4,TGCAGTGCTAGAGAGTCAGGGAGCTTCAAAAACATTCAGTACTTC,CSARESGSFKNIQYF
TRBD1,TRBV20-1,many,TRBJ2-1,TGCAGTGCTAGGCAAGGACAGGCCAGCTCCTACAATGAGCAGTTCTTC,CSARQGQASSYNEQFF
TRBD1,TRBV29-1,-,TRBJ2-7,TGCAGCGCCGGGACAGGGGATGGCGAGCAGTACTTC,CSAGTGDGEQYF
TRBD2,TRBV7-9,medium-sized,TRBJ2-1,TGTGCCAGCAGCTTTCGACTAGCATGGATGGGGGGTGGAGGTGATGAGCAGTTCTTC,CASSFRLAWMGGGGDEQFF
-,TRBV28,medium-sized,TRBJ1-4,TGTGCCAGCAGTTTAGGCCTCTTGTCAGCCGGAAATGAAAAACTGTTTTTT,CASSLGLLSAGNEKLFF
-,TRBV11-3,medium-sized,TRBJ2-1,TGTGCCAGCAGCTCGCTGGGGACTCAGCAGTTCTTC,CASSSLGTQQFF
-,TRBV27,medium-sized,TRBJ1-4,TGTGCCAGCAGTTATTGGGGGGGGAGTGAAAAACTGTTTTTT,CASSYWGGSEKLFF
-,TRBV20-1,many,TRBJ1-2,TGCAGTGCTAGGGACGATTTAAACTATGGCTACACCTTC,CSARDDLNYGYTF
TRBD1,TRBV20-1,many,TRBJ2-2,TGCAGTGCTAGAGTCTACAGAGGACAGGGAAACACCGGGGAGCTGTTTTTT,CSARVYRGQGNTGELFF
-,TRBV27,-,TRBJ2-2,TGTGCCAGCAGAGAGACCGGGAACCCCACCGGGGAGCTGTTTTTT,CASRETGNPTGELFF
-,TRBV28,many,TRBJ1-1,TGTGCCAGCAGTGCGTGGGGCACTGAAGCTTTCTTT,CASSAWGTEAFF
TRBD1,TRBV20-1,many,TRBJ2-7,TGCAGTGCCACCAGACAGGGGGCGCGTGAGCAGTACTTC,CSATRQGAREQYF
-,TRBV9,many,TRBJ2-1,TGTGCCAGCAGCCCGATTATGGCTTCCTACAATGAGCAGTTCTTC,CASSPIMASYNEQFF
-,TRBV24-1,many,TRBJ2-1,TGTGCCACCAGTGCAGGGTACAATGAGCAGTTCTTC,CATSAGYNEQFF
-,TRBV27,many,TRBJ1-1,TGTGCCAGCAGCCGTCCCCCTCGACGCAACCGAGCGACTGAAGCTTTCTTT,CASSRPPRRNRATEAFF
TRBD2,TRBV6-1,many,TRBJ2-1,TGTGCCAGCAGTGTGATAGCGGGGTCCTACAATGAGCAGTTCTTC,CASSVIAGSYNEQFF
-,TRBV5-1,many,TRBJ1-3,TGCGCCAGCAGCTTGGACAGCTCTGGAAACACCATATATTTT,CASSLDSSGNTIYF
TRBD2,TRBV12-3/TRBV12-4,many,TRBJ2-7,TGTGCCAGCAGGGTAGCGGGCAGGAAGTCCTACGAGCAGTACTTC,CASRVAGRKSYEQYF
-,TRBV5-1,many,TRBJ2-6,TGCGCCAGCAGCCCCACAGGGTCTGGGGCCAACGTCCTGACTTTC,CASSPTGSGANVLTF
TRBD2,TRBV3-1,many,TRBJ2-7,TGTGCCAGCAGCCAAGTCGGGAGGAGGTACGAGCAGTACTTC,CASSQVGRRYEQYF
TRBD1,TRBV3-1,many,TRBJ1-1,TGTGCCAGCAGAGGTGACAGGGAAGGTGTTAAGAGGACTGAAGCTTTCTTT,CASRGDREGVKRTEAFF
-,TRBV7-9,medium-sized,TRBJ1-2,TGTGCCAGCAGCCGGACCTACTATGGCTACACCTTC,CASSRTYYGYTF
-,TRBV7-2,medium-sized,TRBJ2-3,TGTGCCAGCAGCTTGGAGGGTCACAGCACAGATACGCAGTATTTT,CASSLEGHSTDTQYF
TRBD2,TRBV5-5,many,TRBJ2-2,TGTGCCAGCAGCTTGTCTAGCGGGGGGGCCGGGAACACCGGGGAGCTGTTTTTT,CASSLSSGGAGNTGELFF
-,TRBV5-1,medium-sized,TRBJ2-1,TGCGCCAGCAGCTTAGAGCGGTACAATGAGCAGTTCTTC,CASSLERYNEQFF
TRBD1,TRBV7-8,many,TRBJ2-2,TGTGCCAGCAGCCCGTCAGGGGGAACCGGGGAGCTGTTTTTT,CASSPSGGTGELFF
-,TRBV5-1,many,TRBJ1-2,TGCGCCAGCAGCTTGGTGCTGGGATCAGGGGGCTACACCTTC,CASSLVLGSGGYTF
-,TRBV11-3,many,TRBJ2-2,TGTGCCAGCAGCTTAAGGGGGATTACCGGGGAGCTGTTTTTT,CASSLRGITGELFF
-,TRBV15,many,TRBJ2-3,TGTGCCACCAGCAGTCTTGGAGATACGCAGTATTTT,CATSSLGDTQYF
TRBD1,TRBV6-1,medium-sized,TRBJ1-5,TGTGCCAGCAGGGGACAGGGAGCTCAGCCCCAGCATTTT,CASRGQGAQPQHF
-,TRBV24-1,-,TRBJ1-2,TGTGCCACCAGAAAAGGGGTGGACTATGGCTACACCTTC,CATRKGVDYGYTF
-,TRBV5-4,-,TRBJ2-3,TGTGCCAGCAGCTTTCGACAGAACGCTGCGGATACGCAGTATTTT,CASSFRQNAADTQYF
TRBD1,TRBV6-1,-,TRBJ2-4,TGTGCCAGCAACACAGGGGCGCCCGGCCTAGCCAAAAACATTCAGTACTTC,CASNTGAPGLAKNIQYF
TRBD1,TRBV7-2,-,TRBJ2-3,TGTGCCAGCAGCTTGAACAGGGGGGGCACAGATACGCAGTATTTT,CASSLNRGGTDTQYF
TRBD2,TRBV3-1,medium-sized,TRBJ2-7,TGTGCCAGCAGCCAAAGAATTGGACTAGCGGGAGTCTACGAGCAGTACTTC,CASSQRIGLAGVYEQYF
TRBD1,TRBV10-3,many,TRBJ1-2,TGTGCCATCAACCGGGACAGAATAAACTATGGCTACACCTTC,CAINRDRINYGYTF
TRBD2,TRBV11-3,many,TRBJ2-5,TGTGCCAGCAGCCAGAGTACTAGCGGGAGACAAGAGACCCAGTACTTC,CASSQSTSGRQETQYF
TRBD2,TRBV28,many,TRBJ2-7,TGTGCCAGCCGAGGGACTAGCGGGCCACCCTACGAGCAGTACTTC,CASRGTSGPPYEQYF
TRBD2,TRBV4-1,once,TRBJ2-1,TGCGCCAGCAGCCAAGTGTGGGAGGGGTACAATGAGCAGTTCTTC,CASSQVWEGYNEQFF
TRBD1,TRBV5-5,medium-sized,TRBJ1-5,TGTGCCAGCAGCGGGACAGGGGATGGGCCCCAGCATTTT,CASSGTGDGPQHF
-,TRBV7-8,many,TRBJ1-2,TGTGCCAGCAGCCAAACCAGGATCCCGAACTATGGCTACACCTTC,CASSQTRIPNYGYTF